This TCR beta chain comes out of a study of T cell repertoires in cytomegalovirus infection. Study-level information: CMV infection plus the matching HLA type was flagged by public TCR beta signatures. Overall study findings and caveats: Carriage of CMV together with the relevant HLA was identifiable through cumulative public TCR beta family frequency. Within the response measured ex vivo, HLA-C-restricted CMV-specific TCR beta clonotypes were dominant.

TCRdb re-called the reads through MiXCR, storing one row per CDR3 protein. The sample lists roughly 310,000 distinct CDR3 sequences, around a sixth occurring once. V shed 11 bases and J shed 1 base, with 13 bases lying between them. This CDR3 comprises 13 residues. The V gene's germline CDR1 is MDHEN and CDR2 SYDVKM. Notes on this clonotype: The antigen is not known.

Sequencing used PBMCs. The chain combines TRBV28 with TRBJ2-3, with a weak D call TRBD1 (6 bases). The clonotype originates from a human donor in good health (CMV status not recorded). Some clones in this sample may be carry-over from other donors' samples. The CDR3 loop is CAVVEGGTDTQYF. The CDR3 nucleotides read TGTGCCGTCGTAGAGGGGGGCACAGATACGCAGTATTTT.